The clone carrying this T cell receptor (beta chain) has ten or more counts. What it recognizes is unknown. This entry is derived from a study of T cell repertoires in cytomegalovirus infection. For the study at large: Public signatures in TCR beta pointed to CMV infection and matching HLA type. General observations from the study: CMV carriers with the relevant HLA were identified by cumulative public TCR beta family frequency. HLA-C-restricted TCR beta clonotypes specific for CMV led the ex vivo response.

TCRdb called the reads again in MiXCR, with one record for every CDR3 protein. The table has approximately 170,000 distinct CDR3 sequences, about 15% seen once. Source material: CD8+ T cells from PBMCs. This TCR derives from a human donor in good health (CMV status not recorded). Some clones in this sample may be carry-over from other donors' samples.

The CDR3 sequence is CASTETVLNTEAFF. The CDR3 DNA is TGTGCCAGCACCGAGACAGTATTGAACACTGAAGCTTTCTTT. V and J are TRBV7-6 and TRBJ1-1; possibly TRBD1 for D (5 bases). The CDR3 totals 14 residues. CDR1 is SGHVS, CDR2 FNYEAQ, per germline. V was trimmed by 7 bases and J by 0 bases, leaving 12 bases between them. The full variable domain, with the rest looked up from reference TRBV7-6 and TRBJ1-1, is GAGVSQSPRYKVTKRGQDVALRCDPISGHVSLYWYRQALGQGPEFLTYFNYEAQQDKSGLPNDRFSAERPEGSISTLTIQRTEQRDSAMYRCASTETVLNTEAFFGQGTRLTVV.